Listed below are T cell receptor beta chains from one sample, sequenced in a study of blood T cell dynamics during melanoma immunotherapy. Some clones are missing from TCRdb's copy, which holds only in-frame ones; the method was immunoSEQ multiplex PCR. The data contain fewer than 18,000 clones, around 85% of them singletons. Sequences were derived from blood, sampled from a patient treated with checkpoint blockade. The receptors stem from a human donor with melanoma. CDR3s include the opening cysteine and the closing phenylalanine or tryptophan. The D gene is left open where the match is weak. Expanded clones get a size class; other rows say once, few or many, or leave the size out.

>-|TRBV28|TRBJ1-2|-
TGTGCCAGCAGTTTAGGCGGCACCAACTATGGCTACACCTTC
CASSLGGTNYGYTF
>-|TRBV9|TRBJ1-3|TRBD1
TGTGCCAGCAGCTCCGGACAGGGTTACACCATATATTTT
CASSSGQGYTIYF
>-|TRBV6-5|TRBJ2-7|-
TGTGCCAGCACCGACGCCCACCCGGGATACGAGCAGTACTTC
CASTDAHPGYEQYF
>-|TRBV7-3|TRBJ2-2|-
TGTGCCAGCAGCAAAAGGGGGAACACCGGGGAGCTGTTTTTT
CASSKRGNTGELFF
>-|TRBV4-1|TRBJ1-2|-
TGCGCCAGCAGCCAGATCGCCGGGACAACTAACTATGGCTACACCTTC
CASSQIAGTTNYGYTF
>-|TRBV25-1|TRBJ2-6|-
TGTGCCAGCAGTGAATTTGTTGGGGCCAACGTCCTGACTTTC
CASSEFVGANVLTF
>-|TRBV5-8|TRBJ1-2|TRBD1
TGTGCCAGCAGCGTTGACATAGGGGGCAACTATGGCTACACCTTC
CASSVDIGGNYGYTF
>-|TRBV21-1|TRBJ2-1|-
TGTGCCAGCAGCAACAGGACCAATGAGCAGTTCTTC
CASSNRTNEQFF
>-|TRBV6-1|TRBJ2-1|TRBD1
TGTGCCAGCATCTGGACAGGGACGTCGGGTGAGCAGTTCTTC
CASIWTGTSGEQFF
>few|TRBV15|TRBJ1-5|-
TGTGCCACCAGCAGGGCCCTTCAGCCCCAGCATTTT
CATSRALQPQHF
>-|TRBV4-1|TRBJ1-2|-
TGCGCCAGCAGCCACCGCGCACAGGGAGCTAACTATGGCTACACCTTC
CASSHRAQGANYGYTF
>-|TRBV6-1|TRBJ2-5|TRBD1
TGTGCCAGCACCCAGGGCACAGGGGGCGGGTGGACCCAGTACTTC
CASTQGTGGGWTQYF
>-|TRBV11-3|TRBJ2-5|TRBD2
TGTGCCAGCAGCTTAGTACTAGCGGAGATGCTCCTCAAAGAGACCCAGTACTTC
CASSLVLAEMLLKETQYF
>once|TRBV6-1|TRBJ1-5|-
TGTGCCAGCACACTAGGAGGCAATCAGCCCCAGCATTTT
CASTLGGNQPQHF
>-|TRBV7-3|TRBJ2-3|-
TGTGCCAGCAGCACGTCGGGACCAAGCACAGATACGCAGTATTTT
CASSTSGPSTDTQYF
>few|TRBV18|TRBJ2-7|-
TGTGCCAGCTCACCCGCTAGCCGAGGGTCCTACGAGCAGTACTTC
CASSPASRGSYEQYF
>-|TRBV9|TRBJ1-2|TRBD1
TGTGCCAGCAGCGCCGGGACAGGGCCGTATGGCTACACCTTC
CASSAGTGPYGYTF
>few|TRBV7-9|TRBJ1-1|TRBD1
TGTGCCAGCAGCTCGACAGGGAAGGTATCTGAAGCTTTCTTT
CASSSTGKVSEAFF
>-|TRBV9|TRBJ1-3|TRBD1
TGTGCCAGCAGCGCTACAGGGGGCGGAAACACCATATATTTT
CASSATGGGNTIYF
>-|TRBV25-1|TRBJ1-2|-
TGTGCCAGCAGTGTGGGGCAGACATGGGCTGGCTACACCTTC
CASSVGQTWAGYTF
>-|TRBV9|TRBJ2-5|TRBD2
TGTGCCAGCAGCTCTCAACTCGGGAGGGGTCAAGAGACCCAGTACTTC
CASSSQLGRGQETQYF
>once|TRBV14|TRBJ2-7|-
TGTGCCAGCAGCCAAGATCCTCCATGGTCCTACTCCTACGAGCAGTACTTC
CASSQDPPWSYSYEQYF
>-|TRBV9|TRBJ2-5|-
TGTGCCAGCAGCGCGGTCGGCCAAGAGACCCAGTACTTC
CASSAVGQETQYF
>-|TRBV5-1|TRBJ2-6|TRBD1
TGCGCCAGCAGCAAAGGACAGGCTGGGGCCAACGTCCTGACTTTC
CASSKGQAGANVLTF
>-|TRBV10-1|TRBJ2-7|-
TGCGCCAACGTTAGGGGGAAGAGCGAGCAGTACTTC
CANVRGKSEQYF
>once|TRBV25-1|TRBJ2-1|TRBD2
TGTGCCAGCAGGGGAGGTAGAGCGGGGCAGCAATACAATGAGCAGTTCTTC
CASRGGRAGQQYNEQFF
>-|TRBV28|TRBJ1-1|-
TGTGCCAGCAGTTTAACCAGGAACACTGAAGCTTTCTTT
CASSLTRNTEAFF
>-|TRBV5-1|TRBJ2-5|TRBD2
TGCGCCAGCAGCACCGAGCGGGGGGGAGAGACCCAGTACTTC
CASSTERGGETQYF
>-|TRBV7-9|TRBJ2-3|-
TGTGCCGTGGACGGAGGGGCAAACTCAGATACGCAGTATTTT
CAVDGGANSDTQYF
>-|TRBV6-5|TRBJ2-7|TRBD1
TGTGCCAGCAGCAACAGGGGGTACGAGCAGTACTTC
CASSNRGYEQYF
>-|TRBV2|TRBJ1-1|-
TGTGCCAGCAGTGCTGGCGGGCGGCACACTGAAGCTTTCTTT
CASSAGGRHTEAFF
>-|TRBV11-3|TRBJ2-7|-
TGTGCCAGCAGCTCCTCTCGGGCAGGGAGCTCCTACGAGCAGTACTTC
CASSSSRAGSSYEQYF
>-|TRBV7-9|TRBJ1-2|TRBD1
TGTGCCAGCAGCTTAGGGGGACAGGGAGGCTATGGCTACACCTTC
CASSLGGQGGYGYTF
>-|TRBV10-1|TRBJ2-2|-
TGCGCCAGCAGTGAGTCGACTCTGGCGACCGGGGAGCTGTTTTTT
CASSESTLATGELFF
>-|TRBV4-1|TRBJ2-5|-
TGCGCCAGCAGCCAAGCGCGAGTCCAAGAGACCCAGTACTTC
CASSQARVQETQYF
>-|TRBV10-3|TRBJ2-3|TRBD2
TGTGCCATCAGTGATTATAGCGGGGGGACAGATACGCAGTATTTT
CAISDYSGGTDTQYF
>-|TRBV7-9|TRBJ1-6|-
TGTGCCAGCAGCTTAGGGATGGCCAATTCACCCCTCCACTTT
CASSLGMANSPLHF
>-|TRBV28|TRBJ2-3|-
TGTGCCAGCAGGACTAGCACAGATACGCAGTATTTT
CASRTSTDTQYF
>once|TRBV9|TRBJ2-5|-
TGTGCCAGCAGTTTAGCAGCTCGTATAGAGACCCAGTACTTC
CASSLAARIETQYF
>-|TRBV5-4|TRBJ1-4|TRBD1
TGTGCTAGCAGCATTAGGACAGGGGTGGTTGAAAAACTGTTTTTT
CASSIRTGVVEKLFF
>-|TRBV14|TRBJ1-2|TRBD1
TGTGCCAGCAGCCCGGGACAGCTCTATGGCTACACCTTC
CASSPGQLYGYTF
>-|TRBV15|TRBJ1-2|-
TGTGCCACCAGCAGAGATTTAGGGGGTTGGGGCTACACCTTC
CATSRDLGGWGYTF
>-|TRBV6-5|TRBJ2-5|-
TGTGCCAGCAGCTTAAGGACAATCCAAGAGACCCAGTACTTC
CASSLRTIQETQYF
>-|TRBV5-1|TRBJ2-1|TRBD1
TGCGCCAGCAGCCTGCCCCCCCGGGACAGCTCCTACAATGAGCAGTTCTTC
CASSLPPRDSSYNEQFF